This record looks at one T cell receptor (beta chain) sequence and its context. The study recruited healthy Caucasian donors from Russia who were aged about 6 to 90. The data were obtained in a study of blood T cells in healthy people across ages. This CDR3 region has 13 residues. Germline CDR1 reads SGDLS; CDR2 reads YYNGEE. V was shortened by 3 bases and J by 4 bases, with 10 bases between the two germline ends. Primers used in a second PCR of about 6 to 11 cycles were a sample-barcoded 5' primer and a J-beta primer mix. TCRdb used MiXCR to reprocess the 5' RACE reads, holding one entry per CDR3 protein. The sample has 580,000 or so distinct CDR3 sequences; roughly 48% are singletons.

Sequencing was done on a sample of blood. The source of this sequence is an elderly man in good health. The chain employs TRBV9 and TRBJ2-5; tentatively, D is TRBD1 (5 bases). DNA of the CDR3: TGTGCCAGCAGCGCCCGACAGAGAGAGACCCAGTACTTC. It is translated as CASSARQRETQYF.